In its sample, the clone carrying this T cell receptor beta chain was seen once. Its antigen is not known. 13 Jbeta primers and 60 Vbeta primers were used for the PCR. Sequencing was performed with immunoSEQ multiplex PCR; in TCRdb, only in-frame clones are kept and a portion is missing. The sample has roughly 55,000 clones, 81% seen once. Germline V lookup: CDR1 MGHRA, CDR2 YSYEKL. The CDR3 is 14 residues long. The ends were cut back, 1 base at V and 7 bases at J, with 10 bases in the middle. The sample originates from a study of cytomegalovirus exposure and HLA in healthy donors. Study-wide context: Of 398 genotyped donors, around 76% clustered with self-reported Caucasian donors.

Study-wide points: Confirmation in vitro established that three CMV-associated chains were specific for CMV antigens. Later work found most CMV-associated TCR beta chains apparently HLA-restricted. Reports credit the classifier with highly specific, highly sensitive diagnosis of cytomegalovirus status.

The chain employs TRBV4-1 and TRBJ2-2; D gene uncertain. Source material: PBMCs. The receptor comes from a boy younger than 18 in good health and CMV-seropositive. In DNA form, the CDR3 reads TGCGCCAGCAGCCAAGGAGAGTTTTACGGGGAGCTGTTTTTT. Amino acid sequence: CASSQGEFYGELFF.